This is a list of T cell receptor beta chains from one sample in a study of CD8+CD57+ T cells in acquired aplastic anemia. One entry per CDR3 protein, called by TCRdb with MiXCR from the reads. The table lists 100,000 to 150,000 distinct CDR3 sequences, under 60% of them singletons. The sequencing sample was made of sorted CD4+, CD8+, or CD8+CD57+ T cells (not recorded which) from PBMCs. The receptors come from a human donor with aplastic anemia. Both conserved end residues are part of each CDR3. D genes are given only for firm matches. Expanded clones are given a class, and other clones once, few, many or no size at all.

TRBV5-6	-	-	TRBJ2-7	CAPTNFDEQYF	TGTGCCCCCACTAACTTCGACGAGCAGTACTTC
TRBV7-9	TRBD2	few	TRBJ2-7	CASSGSAGGIYEQYF	TGTGCCAGCAGCGGTTCAGCGGGAGGGATCTACGAGCAGTACTTC
TRBV6-2/TRBV6-3	-	many	TRBJ1-1	CASRYRDDNTEAFF	TGTGCCAGCAGATACAGGGATGATAACACTGAAGCTTTCTTT
TRBV6-5	-	once	TRBJ1-1	CASSYPRDGEAFF	TGTGCCAGCAGTTACCCTAGGGACGGTGAAGCTTTCTTT
TRBV29-1	-	few	TRBJ2-7	CSPRASYEQYF	TGCAGCCCGCGGGCTTCCTACGAGCAGTACTTC
TRBV29-1	-	many	TRBJ1-1	CSVEDGGATEAFF	TGCAGCGTTGAAGATGGAGGGGCCACTGAAGCTTTCTTT
TRBV11-1	TRBD2	-	TRBJ2-3	CASSLSCGGPSTDTQYF	TGTGCCAGCAGCTTAAGTTGCGGGGGACCTAGCACAGATACGCAGTATTTT
TRBV9	-	-	TRBJ1-6	CASSVQGNSPLHF	TGTGCCAGCAGCGTCCAGGGTAATTCACCCCTCCACTTT
TRBV7-9	-	-	TRBJ1-4	CASHGGAGEKLFF	TGTGCCAGCCACGGGGGTGCCGGTGAAAAACTGTTTTTT
TRBV5-1	TRBD2	many	TRBJ2-1	CASSLAQAGGPDEQFF	TGCGCCAGCAGCTTGGCCCAAGCGGGGGGGCCTGATGAGCAGTTCTTC
TRBV3-1	-	many	TRBJ1-2	CASSQFAATDPYGYTF	TGTGCCAGCAGCCAATTCGCAGCCACCGATCCCTATGGCTACACCTTC
TRBV7-9	-	-	TRBJ2-5	CASSLIGRGETQYF	TGTGCCAGCAGCTTAATCGGCCGTGGAGAGACCCAGTACTTC
TRBV7-2	-	-	TRBJ2-2	CATPRGTGELFF	TGTGCCACCCCTCGAGGAACCGGGGAGCTGTTTTTT
TRBV27	-	many	TRBJ1-6	CASSSVRESYNSPLHF	TGTGCCAGCAGTTCGGTGCGGGAATCCTATAATTCACCCCTCCACTTT
TRBV14	-	-	TRBJ1-5	CASSQAALQPQHF	TGTGCCAGCAGCCAAGCAGCCCTGCAGCCCCAGCATTTT
TRBV5-5	-	many	TRBJ2-2	CASSLDSGELFF	TGTGCCAGCAGTTTGGATTCCGGGGAGCTGTTTTTT
TRBV6-1	TRBD1	-	TRBJ1-2	CASSRIGQGHGYTF	TGTGCCAGCAGTCGGATAGGACAGGGACATGGCTACACCTTC
TRBV4-2	TRBD2	-	TRBJ2-3	CASSPLREGTDTQYF	TGTGCCAGCAGCCCCCTCCGGGAGGGCACAGATACGCAGTATTTT
TRBV15	TRBD1	-	TRBJ1-4	CATSRTPGTGDEKLFF	TGTGCCACCAGCAGGACTCCGGGGACAGGAGATGAAAAACTGTTTTTT
TRBV19	-	-	TRBJ2-7	CASSTGSYEQYF	TGTGCCAGTTCGACTGGCTCCTACGAGCAGTACTTC
TRBV7-3	-	few	TRBJ1-2	CASSPDGFYGYTF	TGTGCCAGCAGCCCTGACGGATTCTATGGCTACACCTTC
TRBV20-1	-	-	TRBJ2-1	CSARGQGASYNEQFF	TGCAGTGCTAGAGGCCAGGGTGCCTCCTACAATGAGCAGTTCTTC
TRBV4-3	-	-	TRBJ2-1	CASSHLDYNEQFF	TGCGCCAGCAGCCACCTAGACTACAATGAGCAGTTCTTC
TRBV9	TRBD1	-	TRBJ2-2	CASSGRQGAHGGGLFF	TGTGCCAGCAGCGGGCGACAGGGGGCGCACGGCGGGGGGCTGTTTTTT
TRBV10-1	TRBD2	-	TRBJ2-7	CASSETSGGYEQYF	TGCGCCAGCAGCGAAACTAGCGGGGGCTACGAGCAGTACTTC
TRBV5-6	-	many	TRBJ2-1	CASSSRTRPAEQFF	TGTGCCAGCAGCTCCCGGACCCGCCCGGCTGAGCAGTTCTTC
TRBV7-9	-	-	TRBJ2-7	CASSLLDASYEQYF	TGTGCCAGCAGCCTCCTCGACGCCTCCTACGAGCAGTACTTC
TRBV10-3	-	once	TRBJ1-3	CASSITPYSSSGNTIYF	TGTGCCAGCAGTATTACGCCCTACAGTTCCTCTGGAAACACCATATATTTT
TRBV10-3	-	-	TRBJ1-2	CAISESSGANTGDYGYTF	TGTGCCATCAGTGAGTCGAGTGGGGCGAACACCGGGGACTATGGCTACACCTTC
TRBV10-3	-	-	TRBJ2-7	CAIRDDRSGRYEQYF	TGTGCCATCAGAGACGACAGGTCGGGTCGCTACGAGCAGTACTTC
TRBV7-9	-	-	TRBJ2-7	CASSPPSGSYEQYF	TGTGCCAGCAGCCCCCCTTCGGGTTCCTACGAGCAGTACTTC
TRBV10-3	-	once	TRBJ2-7	CAISEGGYEQYF	TGTGCCATCAGTGAAGGGGGCTACGAGCAGTACTTC
TRBV6-1	TRBD1	many	TRBJ1-1	CASRSTGRDTEAFF	TGTGCCAGCAGATCGACAGGGAGGGACACTGAAGCTTTCTTT
TRBV2	-	many	TRBJ2-1	CASRGVGLNEQFF	TGTGCCAGCAGGGGAGTTGGCCTCAATGAGCAGTTCTTC
TRBV5-1	-	-	TRBJ2-1	CASSARTGDNEQFF	TGCGCCAGCAGCGCCAGGACTGGAGACAATGAGCAGTTCTTC
TRBV7-3	-	-	TRBJ2-2	CASSLTLGTSGELFF	TGTGCCAGCAGCTTAACGTTAGGGACTTCCGGGGAGCTGTTTTTT
TRBV10-3	-	-	TRBJ2-7	CAISEAGGDYEQYF	TGTGCCATCAGTGAGGCTGGCGGAGACTACGAGCAGTACTTC
TRBV20-1	-	-	TRBJ2-4	CSAIFGGSIDIQYF	TGCAGTGCTATCTTTGGAGGGAGTATTGACATTCAGTACTTC
TRBV5-4	-	once	TRBJ2-7	CASSFGVEQYF	TGTGCCAGCAGCTTTGGCGTCGAGCAGTACTTC
TRBV5-1	-	-	TRBJ1-1	CASRRSTLTEAFF	TGCGCCAGCAGGCGTTCCACTTTGACTGAAGCTTTCTTT
TRBV20-1	TRBD1	once	TRBJ1-1	CSACRDRGANTEAFF	TGCAGTGCATGCCGGGACAGGGGGGCTAACACTGAAGCTTTCTTT
TRBV24-1	TRBD1	-	TRBJ2-1	CATSDWDRGLNEQFF	TGTGCCACCAGTGATTGGGACAGGGGGCTTAATGAGCAGTTCTTC
TRBV15	-	-	TRBJ2-5	CATSPDQGRETQYF	TGTGCCACCAGCCCCGATCAGGGGAGGGAGACCCAGTACTTC
TRBV24-1	TRBD2	-	TRBJ2-7	CATNFLAGEAYEQYF	TGTGCCACCAACTTCCTAGCGGGAGAGGCCTACGAGCAGTACTTC
TRBV9	-	few	TRBJ2-6	CASSGGAPGANVLTF	TGTGCCAGCAGCGGGGGGGCGCCCGGGGCCAACGTCCTGACTTTC
TRBV11-1	TRBD2	-	TRBJ2-7	CASSPRTSGSSYEQYF	TGTGCCAGCAGCCCTAGGACTAGCGGGAGCTCCTACGAGCAGTACTTC
TRBV7-9	TRBD1	many	TRBJ1-5	CASSLDPLGQDQPQHF	TGTGCCAGCAGCTTAGACCCATTAGGACAGGATCAGCCCCAGCATTTT
TRBV7-9	-	-	TRBJ1-1	CASSLGIGPGTEAFF	TGTGCCAGCAGCTTAGGGATAGGGCCGGGCACTGAAGCTTTCTTT
TRBV11-1	TRBD2	many	TRBJ2-1	CASSLGTGGLKEQFF	TGTGCCAGCAGCTTAGGGACGGGGGGTTTGAAGGAGCAGTTCTTC
TRBV20-1	-	-	TRBJ2-7	CSARDWDTLSYEQYF	TGCAGTGCTAGAGACTGGGACACGCTCTCCTACGAGCAGTACTTC
TRBV27	TRBD1	-	TRBJ1-1	CASSLYRGRNTEAFF	TGTGCCAGCAGTTTATACAGGGGGCGGAACACTGAAGCTTTCTTT
TRBV7-9	-	few	TRBJ2-1	CASSNDNEQFF	TGTGCCAGCAGCAATGACAATGAGCAGTTCTTC
TRBV15	-	-	TRBJ2-6	CATSSRRSGANVLTF	TGTGCCACCAGCAGCCGCAGGTCTGGGGCCAACGTCCTGACTTTC
TRBV24-1	TRBD1	-	TRBJ2-2	CATRGGTGDTGELFF	TGTGCCACCAGGGGGGGGACAGGGGACACCGGGGAGCTGTTTTTT